The 8 T cell receptor beta chains below all came from one sample that was sequenced in a study of T cell changes during pregnancy in multiple sclerosis (dated by TCRdb to about 2019). The library was prepared using the immunoSEQ multiplex PCR assay. Not all clones reach the TCRdb copy of this immuneACCESS table, which keeps in-frame sequences only. Checked studies attribute under half of the gap to unresolved V genes and leave the rest unexplained. A total of approximately 70,000 clones appear in this sample, around nine tenths of them only once. 0.4% to 0.45% of the sample belongs to the ten largest clones. Source: CD4+ T cells from peripheral blood mononuclear cells, taken before pregnancy. These receptors were collected from a female donor with multiple sclerosis, enrolled in a pregnancy study.

V usage is TRBV5-1 and J usage is TRBJ2-5, with 10 nucleotides matching TRBD2. After removal of 0 bases from V and 3 bases from J, the junction contained 5 bases not matched to a gene. Germline assignment: CDR1 SGHRS and CDR2 YFSETQ. The CDR3 sequence is 16 residues long. CDR3 sequence reads: CASSLGPSGREETQYF. Written as DNA, the CDR3 is TGCGCCAGCAGCTTGGGGCCCAGCGGGAGGGAAGAGACCCAGTACTTC. The full variable domain, with the rest looked up from reference TRBV5-1 and TRBJ2-5, is KAGVTQTPRYLIKTRGQQVTLSCSPISGHRSVSWYQQTPGQGLQFLFEYFSETQRNKGNFPGRFSGRQFSNSRSEMNVSTLELGDSALYLCASSLGPSGREETQYFGPGTRLLVL.

The chain recombines TRBV15 with TRBJ1-1; 8 bases agree with TRBD1. The J segment lost 1 base and the V segment lost 2 bases, leaving 6 bases of the junction unmatched. The CDR3 contains 16 residues. Germline loops: CDR1 LNHNV, CDR2 YYDKDF (reference sequence). The CDR3: CATSRLSDRANTEAFF. In DNA, the CDR3 is TGTGCCACCAGCAGACTTTCGGACAGGGCGAACACTGAAGCTTTCTTT. Full variable domain (rest looked up from reference TRBV15 and TRBJ1-1): DAMVIQNPRYQVTQFGKPVTLSCSQTLNHNVMYWYQQKSSQAPKLLFHYYDKDFNNEADTPDNFQSRRPNTSFCFLDIRSPGLGDTAMYLCATSRLSDRANTEAFFGQGTRLTVV.

The chain uses TRBV5-1 and TRBJ2-2; TRBD1 is a possible D gene (5 bases). The CDR3 is made up of 14 amino acids. Germline-derived CDR1 and CDR2 are SGHRS and YFSETQ. V lost 1 base and J lost 1, with 5 bases in between. The CDR3 DNA follows: TGCGCCAGCAGCTTGCAGGGGAACACCGGGGAGCTGTTTTTT. This translates into CASSLQGNTGELFF.

The V and J genes are TRBV6-1 and TRBJ1-6, with D maybe TRBD1 (5 bases). V was cut by 2 bases and J by 7 bases, with 12 bases left in between. The CDR3 has 15 residues. Germline CDR1 and CDR2: MNHNS and SASEGT. CDR3 nucleotide sequence: TGTGCCAGCAGTGAATTGGGACTCGACAATTCACCCCTCCACTTT. It translates to CASSELGLDNSPLHF.

The chain uses TRBV5-4 and TRBJ2-1; TRBD2 matches 9 bases. After removal of 0 bases from V and 7 bases from J, the junction contained 2 bases not matched to a gene. This CDR3 contains 14 residues. CDR1 and CDR2 (germline): SGHNT, YYREEE (reference sequence). The CDR3 here is CASSLGGGANEQFF. The CDR3 nucleotides are TGTGCCAGCAGCTTGGGCGGGGGGGCGAATGAGCAGTTCTTC.

This chain joins TRBV7-2 and TRBJ2-7; TRBD1 matches at 8 bases. Per the germline V gene, CDR1 is SGHTA and CDR2 is FQGNSA. V dropped 7 bases and J dropped 7; count of bases not matched to a gene: 15. This CDR3 is built from 15 residues. The CDR3 region has the DNA TGTGCCAGCACCCAGATCGGGCAGGGGGCTGGTGAGCAGTACTTC. As protein: CASTQIGQGAGEQYF.

The chain links TRBV11-1 to TRBJ2-5; TRBD2 is a possible D gene (5 bases). This CDR3 region has 11 residues. Germline CDR1 SGHAT, CDR2 FQDESV (reference sequence). The V end lost 3 bases, the J end lost 7 bases, and 6 bases lay between the germline ends. The CDR3 sequence: CASSFEGTQYF. The DNA for the CDR3 is TGTGCCAGCAGCTTTGAGGGGACCCAGTACTTC.

The rearrangement uses TRBV18 and TRBJ1-6, with TRBD1 matching over 7 bases. This CDR3 contains 16 residues. V lost 0 bases and J lost 10; bases outside the gene matches: 9. Germline V gene data show CDR1 as KGHSH and CDR2 as LQKENI. The CDR3, as DNA: TGTGCCAGCTCACCACCGACAGGGAAGGTTGGGTCACCCCTCCACTTT. Encoded protein: CASSPPTGKVGSPLHF.